This TCR beta chain stems from a study of blood T cells in healthy people across ages. As concerns this clonotype: Its target is not known.

The study recruited healthy Caucasian donors from Russia who were aged roughly 6 to 100. Next came a second PCR, run for about 7 to 12 cycles, which used a sample-barcoded 5' primer along with a J-beta primer mix. Each of the cDNA molecules was tagged by a template-switch adaptor with 12 random nucleotides. TCRdb re-derived calls from the 5' RACE reads in MiXCR, one entry per CDR3 protein. This sample has about 1,600,000 distinct CDR3 sequences, with around 39% found just once. V lost 1 base and J lost 7; bases outside the gene matches: 5. The germline V gene encodes CDR1 LGHNA and CDR2 YNFKEQ. The CDR3 consists of 16 residues. Findings and limits, study-wide: Getting older went along with TCR beta diversity per million T cells dropping roughly linearly.

V gene TRBV4-2 combines with J gene TRBJ2-1, with 12 bases matching TRBD2. The clonotype comes from a young woman in good health. Sequencing was carried out using blood. CDR3 DNA: TGTGCCAGCAGCCAAGTCCTAGCGGGAGGGCCAAATGAGCAGTTCTTC. As protein: CASSQVLAGGPNEQFF.